Following are 24 T cell receptor beta chains from one sample sequenced in a study of tumor and adjacent non-tumor tissue in lung cancer. Three rounds of nested PCR, following a modified ARM-PCR protocol, produced the TCRbeta library. TCRdb itself ran the multiplex PCR reads through MiXCR, one entry per CDR3 protein. Here the sample spans 70,000 to 95,000 distinct CDR3 sequences, over 65% being singletons. RNA was extracted from bulk tissue without any cell sorting. The normal lung tissue was taken more than 3 cm from the tumor edge. The specimen sequenced was distant non-tumor lung tissue. These receptors originate from a man in his 70s with non-small cell lung cancer.

Turning to this clonotype: Mismatch with germline at one junction end may stem from a read error. The chain recombines TRBV20-1 with TRBJ2-7; D could derive from TRBD1 or TRBD2 (6 bases each). Germline V gives CDR1 DFQATT, CDR2 SNEGSKA (reference sequence). This CDR3 is 15 amino acids long. CDR3 residues: CSVREGLRGNYEQYF. DNA for the CDR3: TGCAGTGTTAGAGAAGGACTAAGGGGGAACTACGAGCAGTACTTC.

This clonotype was seen only a few times. The V and J genes are TRBV11-3 and TRBJ2-2; no definite D call. Trimming removed 2 bases at V and 5 bases at J, with 12 bases between. Germline CDR1 is SGHNT and CDR2 is YENEEA. The length of the CDR3 is 15 residues. CDR3 in DNA: TGTGCCAGCAGCTTAAATCTGGCAATTACCGGGGAGCTGTTTTTT. Encoded protein: CASSLNLAITGELFF.

Concerning this clonotype: With a much larger clone just one base away, this may be a read error. V gene TRBV6-6 combines with J gene TRBJ1-4, with 10 bases fitting TRBD1. Germline trimming cut 10 bases from V and 4 bases from J; bases unmatched to any gene: 6. There are 14 residues in the CDR3. Germline CDR1 is MNHNY and CDR2 is SVGAGI (reference sequence). The DNA for the CDR3 is TGTGCCAATACTTGGACAGGGGGTAATGAAAAACTGTTTTTT. Protein sequence: CANTWTGGNEKLFF.

This clonotype is classed as medium-sized. This rearrangement joins TRBV11-3 to TRBJ2-3, with 7 bases aligning to TRBD1. The V segment lost 5 bases and the J segment 4 bases; nucleotides outside the gene matches: 9. In germline, CDR1 is SGHNT, CDR2 YENEEA. CDR3 length: 15 amino acids. For the CDR3, the DNA is TGTGCCAGCAGCAAAAGACAGGGCTCGGCAGATACGCAGTATTTT. This encodes CASSKRQGSADTQYF.

The V call is TRBV6-2 or TRBV6-3, the J call TRBJ1-1; D unresolved. Per germline, CDR1 MNHEY and CDR2 SVGEGT. The CDR3 is made up of 17 amino acids. V lost 2 bases to trimming and J lost 1 base, with 17 bases between them. The CDR3 is CASSYPLVGSSNTEAFF. Written as DNA, the CDR3 is TGTGCCAGCAGTTACCCCTTGGTAGGGTCATCGAACACTGAAGCTTTCTTT.

The chain joins TRBV10-2 to TRBJ1-2; TRBD1 matches 10 bases. The CDR3 is 14 amino acids. The germline V gene encodes CDR1 WSHSY and CDR2 SAAADI. In nucleotides, the CDR3 is TGCCCCAACAGGGACAGGGGAGGGTACTATGGCTACACCTTC. Translated, it gives CPNRDRGGYYGYTF.

This clonotype appeared a single time. J is TRBJ2-3 and V is TRBV29-1; no clear D gene. With 4 bases removed from V and 11 bases from J, the gap between germline ends came to 19 bases. The CDR3 totals 13 residues. Germline CDR1 SQVTM, CDR2 ANQGSEA. The CDR3 region has the DNA TGCAGCGTTGCATGGACCACTCCGTATAGGCAGTATTTT. This sequence encodes CSVAWTTPYRQYF.

This chain connects TRBV4-2 to TRBJ2-7; D is possibly TRBD2 (6 bases). The DNA end is more similar to TRBJ2-1, so the J call may be wrong. The CDR3 contains 17 residues. In germline, CDR1 is LGHNA, CDR2 YNFKEQ. CDR3: CASSPPIVGGVGYEQFF. As DNA, the CDR3 is TGTGCCAGCAGCCCACCTATCGTGGGGGGAGTCGGCTATGAGCAGTTCTTC.

To note about this clonotype: The junction departs from the called germline gene at one end, perhaps through a read error. The gene calls are TRBV5-1 and TRBJ2-7, with a tentative D call TRBD1 (6 bases). Looked up from germline, CDR1 is SGHRS and CDR2 is YFSETQ. The CDR3 is made up of 13 amino acids. In nucleotides, the CDR3 is TGCTCCAGCAGTTGGGACAAAGCCTACGAGCAGTACTTC. This translates into CSSSWDKAYEQYF.

The rearrangement uses TRBV20-1 and TRBJ2-1; D is unresolved. In germline, CDR1 is DFQATT, CDR2 SNEGSKA (reference sequence). This CDR3 has 13 amino acids. The V end lost 4 bases, the J end lost 7 bases, and 14 bases lay between the germline ends. CDR3 protein: CSAILQEINEQFF. CDR3 sequence (DNA): TGCAGTGCTATATTGCAGGAAATTAATGAGCAGTTCTTC.

This clonotype was recorded at least ten times. The rearrangement links TRBV11-3 to TRBJ1-1, with D uncertain. Trimming removed 3 bases from V and 7 bases from J, with 21 bases in between. Germline loops: CDR1 SGHNT, CDR2 YENEEA. CDR3 length: 16 amino acids. This CDR3 is CASSFRESTLKNEAFF. The CDR3 DNA reads as TGTGCCAGCAGCTTCCGGGAAAGCACCCTGAAAAATGAAGCTTTCTTT.

The chain carries TRBV7-3 and TRBJ2-3; D is ambiguous. The CDR3 covers 15 residues. CDR1 and CDR2 (germline): SGHTA, FQGTGA. V shed 1 base and J shed 7 bases, with 15 bases lying between them. The CDR3 nucleotides read TGTGCCAGCAGCTTAAGGGTCGCCAATGGATATACGCAGTATTTT. The encoded protein is CASSLRVANGYTQYF.

As concerns this clonotype: The germline gene is not matched at one end of the junction; a read error may be the cause. V is TRBV10-3 and J is TRBJ2-7; 9 positions agree with TRBD1. Per germline, CDR1 ENHRY and CDR2 SYGVKD. The CDR3 runs to 14 residues. DNA for the CDR3: TGTGCCATCAGTGGGGGGACAGGGAAGGACGAACAGTACTTC. Its protein is CAISGGTGKDEQYF.

The CDR3 bases are TGTGCCAGCAGCCAAGAATGGTCAAGCGAGACCTACGAGCAGTACTTC. Residues: CASSQEWSSETYEQYF. The chain couples TRBV14 to TRBJ2-7; the D is unclear. Looked up from germline, CDR1 is SGHDN and CDR2 is FVKESK. Between the trimmed V and J ends, which lost 0 bases and 2 bases, there was a span of 14 bases. This CDR3 spans 16 amino acids.

This clonotype was seen only once. The chain is built from TRBV6-2 or TRBV6-3 and TRBJ1-1; unclear D gene. Trimming left V 10 bases short and J 7 bases short, with 25 bases between. Germline CDR1 MNHEY, CDR2 SVGEGT. The CDR3 contains 15 residues. For the CDR3, the DNA is TGTGCCAACCGATCTTTTGTGGGAGAAAGAAGTGAAGCTTTCTTT. It specifies CANRSFVGERSEAFF.

This clonotype was recorded only once. A much larger clone is a single base away; this may be a read error. The chain combines TRBV20-1 with TRBJ1-1, with TRBD1 identical over 8 bases. The CDR3 loop spans 13 amino acids. Germline CDR1 reads DFQATT; CDR2 reads SNEGSKA (reference sequence). Here the CDR3 reads CSARAAGGGEALF. In nucleotides, the CDR3 is TGCAGTGCTAGGGCCGCAGGGGGCGGTGAAGCTTTATTT.

This clonotype was seen only once. One end of the junction fails to match germline, which may point to a read error. V and J are TRBV11-3 and TRBJ1-6, with D unresolved. CDR3 size: 12 residues. The germline V gene has CDR1 SGHNT and CDR2 YENEEA. The CDR3 bases are TGTGCCAGCCTGGGAAGTAATTCACCTCTCCACTTT. This sequence encodes CASLGSNSPLHF.

The V call is TRBV5-6, the J call TRBJ1-1; TRBD1 matches at 8 bases. Germline CDR1 reads SGHDT; CDR2 reads YYEEEE. This CDR3 has 16 residues. J lost 0 bases, V lost 6 bases, and 10 bases had no gene match. In DNA form, the CDR3 reads TGTGCCAGCAATTCTCCCGGGACAGGAATGAACACTGAAGCTTTCTTT. Its translation is CASNSPGTGMNTEAFF.

This clonotype was seen more than once but under ten times. The chain joins TRBV6-5 to TRBJ2-7; 9 bases match TRBD1. The CDR3 length is 16 residues. The germline gives CDR1 MNHEY, CDR2 SVGAGI. Trimming cost V 0 bases and J 13 bases; bases outside gene matches: 16. The CDR3 loop is CASSYSFTGGSYEHYF. In DNA, the CDR3 is TGTGCCAGCAGTTACTCATTTACAGGGGGCAGTTACGAACATTACTTC.

This clonotype was counted at least ten times. V gene TRBV5-1 combines with J gene TRBJ2-7; 7 nucleotides line up with TRBD2. CDR1 is SGHRS and CDR2 is YFSETQ in the germline V gene. The CDR3 spans 14 residues. Trimming took 0 bases from V and 2 from J; bases not matched to a gene: 2. The CDR3 loop reads CASSLGEGPYEQYF. In DNA form, the CDR3 reads TGCGCCAGCAGCTTGGGGGAGGGCCCCTACGAGCAGTACTTC. The full variable domain, with the rest looked up from reference TRBV5-1 and TRBJ2-7, is KAGVTQTPRYLIKTRGQQVTLSCSPISGHRSVSWYQQTPGQGLQFLFEYFSETQRNKGNFPGRFSGRQFSNSRSEMNVSTLELGDSALYLCASSLGEGPYEQYFGPGTRLTVT.

Comments on this clonotype: A read error may produce the germline difference seen at one junction end. The rearrangement joins TRBV29-1 to TRBJ1-1, with 9 bases that match TRBD1. Germline CDR1 reads SQVTM; CDR2 reads ANQGSEA. The CDR3 runs to 12 residues. CDR3 sequence reads: CNVLHRGLLAFF. As DNA, the CDR3 is TGCAACGTTTTACACAGGGGGCTCTTGGCTTTCTTT.

With respect to this clonotype: Since a much larger clone is just one base distant, this may be a read error. This sequence joins TRBV20-1 and TRBJ2-7, with 7 bases fitting TRBD1. CDR1 and CDR2 from the germline V gene are DFQATT and SNEGSKA (reference sequence). This CDR3 region has 17 residues. CDR3 region: CSTRDLYRDSSSYEQYF. The CDR3 DNA is TGCAGTACTAGAGATTTATACAGGGACAGCAGCTCCTACGAGCAGTACTTC.

About this clonotype: The junction shows a germline mismatch at one end, possibly a read error. The rearrangement joins TRBV6-2 or TRBV6-3 to TRBJ1-1; a weak D match, TRBD1 (6 bases). Per germline, CDR1 MNHEY and CDR2 SVGEGT. The length of the CDR3 is 15 residues. Here the CDR3 DNA reads TGTACCAGCCGACCTTTTGTGGGACAAATAAGAGAAGCATTCTTT. Amino acid sequence: CTSRPFVGQIREAFF.

This clonotype has ten or more counts. This chain uses TRBV29-1 with TRBJ1-2; a possible D gene is TRBD1 (5 bases). Germline V lookup: CDR1 SQVTM, CDR2 ANQGSEA. V dropped 8 bases and J dropped 1 base, with 11 bases sitting between them. This CDR3 has 12 residues. This chain's CDR3 is CSTRQSNYGYTF. The CDR3 nucleotides are TGCAGCACCCGACAGAGTAACTATGGCTACACCTTC.